These 16 T cell receptor beta chains were all obtained from the same sample, sequenced in a study of blood T cell repertoires in COVID-19. Measured with immunoSEQ multiplex PCR; TCRdb has only the in-frame clones, and not every one. The sample has around 210,000 clones; 70% to 90% are singletons. Sequenced: peripheral blood. The receptors originated from a man aged 50-60 years with COVID-19, enrolled during active disease.

The V gene is TRBV6-1, the J gene TRBJ1-1; unclear D gene. This CDR3 has 15 amino acids. Germline CDR1 reads MNHNS; CDR2 reads SASEGT. With 2 bases removed from V and 6 bases from J, the gap between germline ends came to 16 bases. As DNA, the CDR3 is TGTGCCAGCAGTGAATCGGTCCGGGGTTTGGCTGAAGCTTTCTTT. This gives the protein CASSESVRGLAEAFF.

V usage is TRBV11-2 and J usage is TRBJ2-5; 12 bases are shared with TRBD2. Trimming at V came to 2 bases and at J to 0 bases, leaving 7 bases not matched to a gene. This CDR3 region has 18 residues. Looked up from germline, CDR1 is SGHAT and CDR2 is FQNNGV. The CDR3 here is CASSLKRTSGNNQETQYF. The CDR3 nucleotides are TGTGCCAGCAGCTTAAAGAGGACTAGCGGGAATAACCAAGAGACCCAGTACTTC.

The rearrangement uses TRBV24-1 and TRBJ2-1, with 11 bases identical to TRBD1. The V gene's germline CDR1 is KGHDR and CDR2 SFDVKD. The CDR3 has 15 residues. V gave up 3 bases and J gave up 7 bases; unmatched junction bases: 4. CDR3 residues: CATSDRTGGWNEQFF. CDR3 in DNA: TGTGCCACCAGTGATCGGACAGGGGGCTGGAATGAGCAGTTCTTC.

The chain links TRBV19 to TRBJ1-5; D gene uncertain. Germline assignment: CDR1 LNHDA and CDR2 SQIVND (reference sequence). The CDR3 has 15 amino acids. Trimming pared 4 bases from V and 2 bases from J, leaving 12 bases between. CDR3 nucleotide sequence: TGTGCCAGTAGTACCTTTGGCCGGGGCAATCAGCCCCAGCATTTT. It codes for CASSTFGRGNQPQHF.

CDR3: CASSGREATSGYEQYF. The CDR3 nucleotides are TGTGCCAGCAGTGGACGGGAGGCTACCTCTGGCTACGAGCAGTACTTC. V gene TRBV6-1 combines with J gene TRBJ2-7; 7 nucleotides align to TRBD2. Germline V gene sequence: CDR1 MNHNS, CDR2 SASEGT. The CDR3 sequence is 16 residues long. Germline trimming cut 4 bases from V and 3 bases from J; bases unmatched to any gene: 12.

This clone was found a few times. This chain connects TRBV28 to TRBJ2-2, with 9 bases identical to TRBD2. This CDR3 comprises 15 residues. Germline V gives CDR1 MDHEN, CDR2 SYDVKM. V lost 6 bases, J lost 1 base, and 3 bases stayed unmatched. The CDR3 DNA reads TGTGCCAGCAGGTATAGCGGGGGGAACACCGGGGAGCTGTTTTTT. It encodes CASRYSGGNTGELFF.

This chain links TRBV5-4 with TRBJ1-1; D is unclear. CDR1 SGHNT and CDR2 YYREEE come from the germline V gene (reference sequence). Between the trimmed V and J ends, which lost 1 base and 5 bases, there was a span of 6 bases. The CDR3 extends over 12 amino acids. The CDR3 coding sequence is TGTGCCAGCAGCTTGTCGAGGACTGAAGCTTTCTTT. It yields the protein CASSLSRTEAFF.

The rearrangement joins TRBV9 to TRBJ1-2, with a tentative D call TRBD1 (5 bases). V was clipped by 3 bases and J by 2 bases, with 17 bases between them. This CDR3 is built from 16 residues. The germline V gene encodes CDR1 SGDLS and CDR2 YYNGEE. For the CDR3, the DNA is TGTGCCAGCAGCGATGACCCTCGGACACACAACTATGGCTACACCTTC. This codes for CASSDDPRTHNYGYTF.

V gene TRBV5-4 combines with J gene TRBJ2-6; the D gene is possibly TRBD1 (5 bases). Trimming shortened V by 4 bases and J by 0 bases, and 14 bases separated the two germline ends. This CDR3 is 17 amino acids long. CDR1 is SGHNT, CDR2 YYREEE, per germline (reference sequence). CDR3 region: CASSVAGFLSGANVLTF. The CDR3 bases are TGTGCCAGCAGCGTGGCAGGGTTTCTCTCTGGGGCCAACGTCCTGACTTTC.

In the case of this clone: Other DNA sequences in this sample translate to the same CDR3. V and J are TRBV19 and TRBJ2-7, with a possible D match to TRBD1 (6 bases). V lost 6 bases, J lost 1 base, and 10 bases lay in between. CDR1 and CDR2 from the germline V gene are LNHDA and SQIVND (reference sequence). This CDR3 has 13 amino acids. The CDR3 region is CASSPRGSYEQYF. CDR3 nucleotide sequence: TGTGCCAGTAGCCCGAGGGGGTCCTACGAGCAGTACTTC.

This rearrangement joins TRBV18 to TRBJ2-3, with 14 bases matching TRBD2. Per germline, CDR1 KGHSH and CDR2 LQKENI. The ends lost 4 bases at V and 2 bases at J; junction bases unmatched: 5. The CDR3 length is 17 residues. Here the CDR3 reads CASSLGTSGGLTDTQYF. CDR3 nucleotides: TGTGCCAGCTCACTCGGGACTAGCGGGGGCCTCACAGATACGCAGTATTTT.

This chain's CDR3 is CASIGRQYNEKLFF. The CDR3 nucleotides are TGTGCCAGCATCGGGAGGCAGTATAATGAAAAACTGTTTTTT. This chain uses TRBV28 with TRBJ1-4; D gene uncertain. This CDR3 has 14 amino acids. Per the germline V gene, CDR1 is MDHEN and CDR2 is SYDVKM. V lost 7 bases and J lost 4, with 13 bases in between.

The chain carries TRBV5-1 and TRBJ1-1; 7 bases fit TRBD1. The CDR3 is 15 residues long. The germline V gene encodes CDR1 SGHRS and CDR2 YFSETQ. The V gene end was trimmed by 10 bases and the J gene end by 3 bases; junction bases not matched to a gene: 15. The DNA of the CDR3 is TGCGCCTCCTACGGGGGCACAGGGGTTCACACTGAAGCTTTCTTT. Residues: CASYGGTGVHTEAFF.

This chain connects TRBV4-2 to TRBJ2-2, with 11 bases lining up with TRBD2. From germline, CDR1 is LGHNA and CDR2 YNFKEQ. V shed 0 bases, J shed 7 bases, and the junction held 7 bases outside the gene matches. This CDR3 contains 17 residues. The CDR3 DNA reads as TGTGCCAGCAGCCAAGATGTTAGCGGGGGGGCCTTCGGGGAGCTGTTTTTT. It specifies CASSQDVSGGAFGELFF.

The J gene is TRBJ2-7, the V gene TRBV5-1, with TRBD2 as a possible D gene (6 bases). Germline-derived CDR1 and CDR2 are SGHRS and YFSETQ. The V end lost 1 base, the J end lost 2 bases, and 10 bases lay between the germline ends. This CDR3 region has 14 residues. The CDR3 DNA reads as TGCGCCAGCAGCTTGATGGGGGAGGCCTACGAGCAGTACTTC. Residues: CASSLMGEAYEQYF.

The rearrangement joins TRBV6-4 to TRBJ1-6, with D perhaps TRBD1 (5 bases). Germline CDR1 is MRHNA and CDR2 is SNTAGT. V lost 3 bases and J 0 bases, leaving 15 bases between the germline ends. This CDR3 is 18 amino acids long. Here the CDR3 DNA reads TGTGCCAGCAGTGAGATTACGGACATCCACTCCTATAATTCACCCCTCCACTTT. This encodes CASSEITDIHSYNSPLHF.